A single sample gave rise to the 4 T cell receptor beta chains below, sequenced in a study of T cells in narcolepsy. Only in-frame clones appear in the TCRdb table, and some are missing; sequencing was by immunoSEQ multiplex PCR. Of around 30,000 clones listed, about four fifths are singletons. The sequenced sample consisted of memory (CD45RA-) CD4+ T cells from blood. The receptor set was obtained from a human donor in good health.

This chain joins TRBV7-9 and TRBJ2-5, with a possible D match to TRBD2 (6 bases). The CDR3 has 14 amino acids. From germline, CDR1 is SEHNR and CDR2 FQNEAQ (reference sequence). Trimming removed 3 bases at V and 2 bases at J, with 10 bases between. The CDR3 DNA follows: TGTGCCAGCAGCTTTCGGCGGGATCAAGAGACCCAGTACTTC. This encodes CASSFRRDQETQYF.

This chain links TRBV7-6 with TRBJ2-5; the match to TRBD2 covers 7 bases. J was trimmed by 9 bases and V by 5 bases; bases with no gene match: 15. Germline V gene data show CDR1 as SGHVS and CDR2 as FNYEAQ. CDR3 length: 15 amino acids. Here the CDR3 reads CASSRTSLGEWPQYF. The DNA of the CDR3 is TGTGCCAGCAGCCGGACTAGTTTGGGGGAGTGGCCCCAGTACTTC.

The CDR3 DNA follows: TGTGCCAGCAGCCTCGGCGGGGGCACCTCCTACGAGCAGTACTTC. Its translation is CASSLGGGTSYEQYF. The chain joins TRBV7-6 to TRBJ2-7, with D perhaps matching TRBD2 (7 bases). Germline CDR1 SGHVS, CDR2 FNYEAQ. The CDR3 consists of 15 residues. Trimming pared 5 bases from V and 0 bases from J, leaving 14 bases between. The whole variable domain, filled in from reference TRBV7-6 and TRBJ2-7, reads GAGVSQSPRYKVTKRGQDVALRCDPISGHVSLYWYRQALGQGPEFLTYFNYEAQQDKSGLPNDRFSAERPEGSISTLTIQRTEQRDSAMYRCASSLGGGTSYEQYFGPGTRLTVT.

V is TRBV7-8 and J is TRBJ1-6; weak D call: TRBD1 (5 bases). Germline V gene sequence: CDR1 SGHVS, CDR2 FQNEAQ. This CDR3 comprises 14 residues. The V and J ends lost 4 bases and 11 bases respectively, with 15 bases between them. The CDR3 nucleotides read TGTGCCAGCAGCTCGCTGGGGACCAACGCACCCCTCCACTTT. It codes for CASSSLGTNAPLHF.